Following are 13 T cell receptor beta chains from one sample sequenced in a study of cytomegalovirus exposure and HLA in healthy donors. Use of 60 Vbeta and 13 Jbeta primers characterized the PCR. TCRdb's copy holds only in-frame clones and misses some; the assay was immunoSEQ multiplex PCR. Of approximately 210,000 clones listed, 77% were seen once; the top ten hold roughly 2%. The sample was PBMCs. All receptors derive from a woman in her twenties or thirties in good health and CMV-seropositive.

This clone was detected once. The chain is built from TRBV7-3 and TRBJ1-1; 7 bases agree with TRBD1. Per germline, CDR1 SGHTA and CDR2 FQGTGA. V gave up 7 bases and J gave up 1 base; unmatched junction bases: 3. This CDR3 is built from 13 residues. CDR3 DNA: TGTGCCAGCACAAACAGGGGGAACACTGAAGCTTTCTTT. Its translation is CASTNRGNTEAFF.

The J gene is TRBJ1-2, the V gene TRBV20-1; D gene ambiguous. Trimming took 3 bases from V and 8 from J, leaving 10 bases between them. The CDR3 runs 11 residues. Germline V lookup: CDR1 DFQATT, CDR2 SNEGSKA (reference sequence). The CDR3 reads CSARAPRGYTF. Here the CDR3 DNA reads TGCAGTGCTAGGGCCCCCCGAGGCTACACCTTC.

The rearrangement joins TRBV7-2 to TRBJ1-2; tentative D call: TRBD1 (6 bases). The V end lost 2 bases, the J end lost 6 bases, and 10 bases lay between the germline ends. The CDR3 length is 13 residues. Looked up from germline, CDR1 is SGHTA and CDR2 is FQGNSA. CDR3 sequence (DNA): TGTGCCAGCAGCTTAAGGGCAGGGGATGGCTACACCTTC. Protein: CASSLRAGDGYTF. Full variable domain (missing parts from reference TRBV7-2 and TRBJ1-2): GAGVSQSPSNKVTEKGKDVELRCDPISGHTALYWYRQSLGQGLEFLIYFQGNSAPDKSGLPSDRFSAERTGGSVSTLTIQRTQQEDSAVYLCASSLRAGDGYTFGSGTRLTVV.

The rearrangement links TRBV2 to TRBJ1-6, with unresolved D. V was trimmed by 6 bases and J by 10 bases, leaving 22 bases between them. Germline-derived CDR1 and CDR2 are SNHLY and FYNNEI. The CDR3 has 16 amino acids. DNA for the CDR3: TGTGCCAGCAGGGGTGTCAGGTACACCCTTGAGTCACCCCTCCACTTT. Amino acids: CASRGVRYTLESPLHF.

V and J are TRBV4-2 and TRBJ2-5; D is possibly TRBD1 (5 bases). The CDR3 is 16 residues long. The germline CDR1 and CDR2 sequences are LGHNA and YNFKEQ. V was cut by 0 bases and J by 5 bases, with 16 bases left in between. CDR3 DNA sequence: TGTGCCAGCAGCCAAGAGGGGCAGCTCCTAGGGGAGACCCAGTACTTC. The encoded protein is CASSQEGQLLGETQYF.

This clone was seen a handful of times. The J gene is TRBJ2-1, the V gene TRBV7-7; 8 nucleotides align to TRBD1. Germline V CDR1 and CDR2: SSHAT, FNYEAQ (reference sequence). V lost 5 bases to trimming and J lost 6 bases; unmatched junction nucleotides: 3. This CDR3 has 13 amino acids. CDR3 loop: CASSPTGGNEQFF. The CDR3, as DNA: TGTGCCAGCAGCCCAACAGGGGGCAATGAGCAGTTCTTC. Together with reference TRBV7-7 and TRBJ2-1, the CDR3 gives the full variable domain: GAGVSQSPRYKVTKRGQDVTLRCDPISSHATLYWYQQALGQGPEFLTYFNYEAQPDKSGLPSDRFSAERPEGSISTLTIQRTEQRDSAMYRCASSPTGGNEQFFGPGTRLTVL.

CDR3 bases: TGTGCCAGCAGCGCGACTCAGAAGCAGTTCTTC. It translates to CASSATQKQFF. The rearrangement links TRBV2 to TRBJ2-1, with D unresolved. The V end was cut by 6 bases, the J end by 11 bases, with 11 bases between. There are 11 residues in the CDR3. Germline values: CDR1 SNHLY, CDR2 FYNNEI.

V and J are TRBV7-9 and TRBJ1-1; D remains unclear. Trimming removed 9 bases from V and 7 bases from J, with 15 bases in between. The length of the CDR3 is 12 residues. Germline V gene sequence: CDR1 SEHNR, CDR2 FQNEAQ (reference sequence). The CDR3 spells CASTKTAGEAFF. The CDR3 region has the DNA TGTGCCAGTACAAAAACGGCGGGTGAAGCTTTCTTT.

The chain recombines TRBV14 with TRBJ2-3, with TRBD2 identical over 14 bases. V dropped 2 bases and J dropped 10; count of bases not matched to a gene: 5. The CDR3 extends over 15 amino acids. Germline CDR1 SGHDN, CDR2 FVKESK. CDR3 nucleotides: TGTGCCAGCAGCCAATGGGGGACTAGCGGGAGAGCGCAGTATTTT. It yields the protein CASSQWGTSGRAQYF. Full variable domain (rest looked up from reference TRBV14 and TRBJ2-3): EAGVTQFPSHSVIEKGQTVTLRCDPISGHDNLYWYRRVMGKEIKFLLHFVKESKQDESGMPNNRFLAERTGGTYSTLKVQPAELEDSGVYFCASSQWGTSGRAQYFGPGTRLTVL.

Here the CDR3 reads CASSFAGSVDETQYF. The CDR3 coding sequence is TGTGCCAGCAGCTTTGCCGGGTCGGTCGATGAGACCCAGTACTTC. The chain links TRBV7-2 to TRBJ2-5; no clear D. Germline CDR1 is SGHTA and CDR2 is FQGNSA. V was cut by 3 bases and J by 5 bases, with 16 bases left in between. This CDR3 has 15 amino acids.

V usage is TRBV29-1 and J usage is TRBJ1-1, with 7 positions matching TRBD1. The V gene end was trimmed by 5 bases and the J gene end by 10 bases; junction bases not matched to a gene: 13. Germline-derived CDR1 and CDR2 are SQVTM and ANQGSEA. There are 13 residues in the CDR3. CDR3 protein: CSVTPRTGYGAFF. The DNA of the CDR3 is TGCAGCGTTACACCAAGGACAGGTTACGGAGCTTTCTTT.

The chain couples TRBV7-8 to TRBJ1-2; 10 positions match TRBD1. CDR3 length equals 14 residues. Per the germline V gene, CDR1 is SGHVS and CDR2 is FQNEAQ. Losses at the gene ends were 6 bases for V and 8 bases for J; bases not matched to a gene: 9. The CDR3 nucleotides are TGTGCCAGCAGGCAAACCGGGACAGGGGCAGGCTACACCTTC. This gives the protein CASRQTGTGAGYTF.

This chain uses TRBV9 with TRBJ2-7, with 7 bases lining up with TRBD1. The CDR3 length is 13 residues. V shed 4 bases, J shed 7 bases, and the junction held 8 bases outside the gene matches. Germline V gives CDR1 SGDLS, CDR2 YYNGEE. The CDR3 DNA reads TGTGCCAGCAGCCCCCGAGGGGGCTGGGAGCAGTACTTC. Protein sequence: CASSPRGGWEQYF.